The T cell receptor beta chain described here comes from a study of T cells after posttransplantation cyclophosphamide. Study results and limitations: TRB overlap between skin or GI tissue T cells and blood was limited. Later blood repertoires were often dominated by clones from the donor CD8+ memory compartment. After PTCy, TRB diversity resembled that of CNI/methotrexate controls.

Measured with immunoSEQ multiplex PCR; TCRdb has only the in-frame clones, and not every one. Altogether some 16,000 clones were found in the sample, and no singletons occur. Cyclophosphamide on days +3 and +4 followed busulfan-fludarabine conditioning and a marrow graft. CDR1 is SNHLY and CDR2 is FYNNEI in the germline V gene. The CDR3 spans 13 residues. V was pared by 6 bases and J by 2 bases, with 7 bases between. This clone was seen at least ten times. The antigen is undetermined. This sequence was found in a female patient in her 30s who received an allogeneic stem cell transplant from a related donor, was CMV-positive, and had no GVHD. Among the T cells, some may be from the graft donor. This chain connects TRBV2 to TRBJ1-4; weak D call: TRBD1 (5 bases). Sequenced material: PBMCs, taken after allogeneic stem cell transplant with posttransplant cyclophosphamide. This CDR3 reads CASSRDTNEKLFF. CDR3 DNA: TGTGCCAGCAGCAGGGATACTAATGAAAAACTGTTTTTT.